The clone carrying this TCR beta chain was seen a handful of times. A sample-barcoded 5' primer and a J-beta primer mix were used in a second PCR of about 6 to 12 cycles. TCRdb re-analysed the 5' RACE reads in MiXCR, keeping a single row per CDR3 protein. The table records about 780,000 distinct CDR3 sequences, 46% of them present only once. The data originate from a study of blood T cells in healthy people across ages. With V trimmed by 6 bases and J by 9 bases, 14 bases remained unmatched. CDR3 size: 14 residues. Germline assignment: CDR1 DFQATT and CDR2 SNEGSKA (reference sequence). This rearrangement joins TRBV20-1 to TRBJ2-1; the match to TRBD2 covers 7 bases. Sequenced input: blood. The TCR originated in a man older than 75 in good health. CDR3 sequence reads: CSASSGGSRIEQFF. In nucleotides, the CDR3 is TGCAGTGCCTCTTCCGGGGGGAGTCGGATTGAGCAGTTCTTC.